The 10 T cell receptor beta chains presented below share a single source sample, sequenced in a study of shared clonotypes between healthy human individuals. Measured with immunoSEQ multiplex PCR; TCRdb has only the in-frame clones, and not every one. The sample consists of around 1.5 million clones, 98% of them appearing once. Sequenced: naive CD4+ T cells sorted from blood. Subset meaning: CD45RA+ positively selected. The receptors derive from a young man in good health.

The chain recombines TRBV18 with TRBJ2-7; D is uncertain. V was shortened by 2 bases and J by 0 bases, with 11 bases between the two germline ends. This CDR3 contains 15 residues. Germline V gives CDR1 KGHSH, CDR2 LQKENI. The CDR3 DNA is TGTGCCAGCTCACCAGCAAGGGCGACCTCCTACGAGCAGTACTTC. Translated, it gives CASSPARATSYEQYF. The variable domain in full, completed from reference TRBV18 and TRBJ2-7, reads NAGVMQNPRHLVRRRGQEARLRCSPMKGHSHVYWYRQLPEEGLKFMVYLQKENIIDESGMPKERFSAEFPKEGPSILRIQQVVRGDSAAYFCASSPARATSYEQYFGPGTRLTVT.

V gene TRBV7-2 combines with J gene TRBJ2-7, with D tentatively TRBD2 (6 bases). Germline V CDR1 and CDR2: SGHTA, FQGNSA. V was trimmed by 5 bases and J by 3 bases, leaving 11 bases between them. This CDR3 region has 13 residues. CDR3 amino acids: CASSAGPHYEQYF. CDR3 sequence (DNA): TGTGCCAGCAGCGCGGGACCCCACTACGAGCAGTACTTC.

The genes are TRBV29-1 and TRBJ2-2, with 8 bases matching TRBD1. Germline CDR1 and CDR2: SQVTM and ANQGSEA. V dropped 4 bases and J dropped 5; count of bases not matched to a gene: 6. The CDR3 has 14 amino acids. The CDR3 region is CSVGTGLGTGELFF. The CDR3 bases are TGCAGCGTTGGGACAGGGTTAGGTACCGGGGAGCTGTTTTTT.

The count of this clone is one. The chain links TRBV11-3 to TRBJ2-1; 13 bases match TRBD2. CDR1 is SGHNT and CDR2 is YENEEA in the germline V gene. The CDR3 is 16 residues long. V shed 4 bases, J shed 5 bases, and the junction held 5 bases outside the gene matches. The CDR3: CASSSGLAGTHNEQFF. CDR3 DNA sequence: TGTGCCAGCAGCTCGGGACTAGCGGGGACCCACAATGAGCAGTTCTTC.

The CDR3 reads CASSKGLAGGGEQYF. In nucleotides, the CDR3 is TGTGCCAGCTCAAAAGGACTAGCGGGAGGGGGCGAGCAGTACTTC. The gene calls are TRBV18 and TRBJ2-7, with 15 bases aligning to TRBD2. CDR3 length equals 15 residues. Germline values: CDR1 KGHSH, CDR2 LQKENI. J lost 6 bases, V lost 5 bases, and 5 bases had no gene match.

The chain is built from TRBV5-1 and TRBJ2-7; 12 nucleotides match TRBD2. V shed 3 bases, J shed 7 bases, and the junction held 8 bases outside the gene matches. This CDR3 spans 15 amino acids. CDR1 SGHRS and CDR2 YFSETQ come from the germline V gene. CDR3 amino acids: CASSSRLAGVGEQYF. CDR3 DNA sequence: TGCGCCAGCAGCTCTCGACTAGCGGGAGTTGGTGAGCAGTACTTC.

The chain has TRBV9 and TRBJ2-7; D perhaps matches TRBD2 (6 bases). The V and J ends lost 0 bases and 3 bases respectively, with 16 bases between them. This CDR3 is built from 16 residues. Germline V lookup: CDR1 SGDLS, CDR2 YYNGEE. CDR3 in amino acids: CASSVGASGLVYEQYF. The DNA for the CDR3 is TGTGCCAGCAGCGTAGGTGCTTCGGGACTGGTCTACGAGCAGTACTTC.

In its sample, this clone was seen once. This chain links TRBV7-2 with TRBJ2-3; D perhaps matches TRBD2 (6 bases). CDR1 and CDR2 from the germline V gene are SGHTA and FQGNSA. V gave up 10 bases and J gave up 3 bases, with 17 bases separating them. The CDR3 length is 14 residues. As DNA, the CDR3 is TGTGCCACCCGCCTTGGGGGAGGAACAGATACGCAGTATTTT. Translation: CATRLGGGTDTQYF.

The genes are TRBV10-3 and TRBJ2-7; tentative D call: TRBD1 (5 bases). Germline CDR1 is ENHRY and CDR2 is SYGVKD. With 5 bases removed from V and 2 bases from J, the gap between germline ends came to 13 bases. CDR3 length: 14 amino acids. The CDR3 reads CAISPMGRTYEQYF. The CDR3 bases are TGTGCCATCAGTCCGATGGGGCGGACCTACGAGCAGTACTTC.

This clone was observed a handful of times. The sample contains more than one DNA sequence encoding this CDR3. The chain links TRBV27 to TRBJ2-6; D gene ambiguous. The V gene's germline CDR1 is MNHEY and CDR2 SMNVEV (reference sequence). This CDR3 has 13 amino acids. With 6 bases removed from V and 0 bases from J, the gap between germline ends came to 3 bases. CDR3 sequence: CASRGSGANVLTF. CDR3 DNA: TGTGCCAGCAGGGGCTCTGGGGCCAACGTCCTGACTTTC.